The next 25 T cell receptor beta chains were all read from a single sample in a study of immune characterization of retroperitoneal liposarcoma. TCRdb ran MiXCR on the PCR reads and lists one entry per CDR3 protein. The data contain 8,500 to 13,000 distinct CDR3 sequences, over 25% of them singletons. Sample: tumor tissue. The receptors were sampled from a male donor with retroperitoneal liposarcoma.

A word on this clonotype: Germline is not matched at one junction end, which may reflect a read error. The CDR3 bases are TGTGCCAGCAGCTTGGGGTCGGGACTAGCTCAAGAGACCCAGTACTTC. Translation: CASSLGSGLAQETQYF. V gene TRBV5-3 combines with J gene TRBJ2-4, with TRBD2 identical over 9 bases. The J call is doubtful: the DNA matches TRBJ2-5 better. TRBV5-3 is assigned to the ORF class and has an uncertain function. The CDR3 consists of 16 residues.

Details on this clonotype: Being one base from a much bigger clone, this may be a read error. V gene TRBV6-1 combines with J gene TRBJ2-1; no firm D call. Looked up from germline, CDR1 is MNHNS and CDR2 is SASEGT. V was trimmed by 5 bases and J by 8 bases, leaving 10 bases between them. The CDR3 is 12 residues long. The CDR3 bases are TGTGCCAGCAGTTGCGAAGGAGATGAGCAGTTCTTC. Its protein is CASSCEGDEQFF.

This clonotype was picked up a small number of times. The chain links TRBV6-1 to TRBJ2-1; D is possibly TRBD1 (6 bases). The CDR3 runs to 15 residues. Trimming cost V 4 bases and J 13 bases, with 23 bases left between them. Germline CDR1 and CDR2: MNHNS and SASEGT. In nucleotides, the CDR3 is TGTGCCAGCAGTGCCCTACAGGGTTTGAGAGAGACCCAGTTCTTC. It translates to CASSALQGLRETQFF.

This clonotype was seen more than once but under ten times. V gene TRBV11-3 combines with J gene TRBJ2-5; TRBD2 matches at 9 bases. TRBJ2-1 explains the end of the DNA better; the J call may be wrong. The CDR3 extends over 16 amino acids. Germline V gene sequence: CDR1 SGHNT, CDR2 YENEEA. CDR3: CASSLVVREGRETQFF. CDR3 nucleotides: TGTGCCAGCAGCTTAGTTGTGCGGGAGGGCCGAGAGACCCAGTTCTTC.

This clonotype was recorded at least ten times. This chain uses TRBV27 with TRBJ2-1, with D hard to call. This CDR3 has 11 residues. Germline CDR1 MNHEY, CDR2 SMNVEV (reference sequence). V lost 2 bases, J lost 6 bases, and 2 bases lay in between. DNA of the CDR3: TGTGCCAGCAGTTTAGGCAATGAGCAGTTCTTC. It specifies CASSLGNEQFF.

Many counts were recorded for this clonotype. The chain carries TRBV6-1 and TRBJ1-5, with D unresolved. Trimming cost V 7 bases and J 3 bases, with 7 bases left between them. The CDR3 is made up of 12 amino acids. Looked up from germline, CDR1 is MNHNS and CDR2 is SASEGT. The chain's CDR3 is CASTAFNQPQHF. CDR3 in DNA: TGTGCCAGCACTGCCTTCAATCAGCCCCAGCATTTT.

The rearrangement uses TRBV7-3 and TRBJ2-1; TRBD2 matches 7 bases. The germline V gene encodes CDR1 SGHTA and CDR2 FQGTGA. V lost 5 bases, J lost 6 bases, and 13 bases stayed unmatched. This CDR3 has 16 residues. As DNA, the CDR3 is TGTGCCAGCAGCCCAATTGGACTAGTGGGTGGCAATGAGCAGTTCTTC. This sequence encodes CASSPIGLVGGNEQFF.

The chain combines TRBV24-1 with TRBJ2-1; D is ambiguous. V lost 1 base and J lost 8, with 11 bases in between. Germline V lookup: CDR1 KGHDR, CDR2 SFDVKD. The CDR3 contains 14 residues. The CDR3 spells CATSDFARKDEQFF. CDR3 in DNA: TGTGCCACCAGTGATTTTGCCAGGAAGGATGAGCAGTTCTTC.

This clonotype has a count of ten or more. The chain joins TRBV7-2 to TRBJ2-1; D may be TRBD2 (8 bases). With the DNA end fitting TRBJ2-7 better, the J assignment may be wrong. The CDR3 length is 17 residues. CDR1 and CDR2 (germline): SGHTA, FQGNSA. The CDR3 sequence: CASSKRGREATGNEQYF. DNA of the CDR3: TGTGCCAGCAGCAAAAGGGGGCGGGAGGCCACTGGCAATGAGCAGTACTTC.

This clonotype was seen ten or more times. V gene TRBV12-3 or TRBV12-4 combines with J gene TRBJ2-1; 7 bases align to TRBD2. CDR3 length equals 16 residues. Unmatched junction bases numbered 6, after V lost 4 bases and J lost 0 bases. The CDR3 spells CASSSSGGRSYNEQFF. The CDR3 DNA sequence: TGTGCCAGCAGTTCTAGCGGAGGCCGCTCCTACAATGAGCAGTTCTTC.

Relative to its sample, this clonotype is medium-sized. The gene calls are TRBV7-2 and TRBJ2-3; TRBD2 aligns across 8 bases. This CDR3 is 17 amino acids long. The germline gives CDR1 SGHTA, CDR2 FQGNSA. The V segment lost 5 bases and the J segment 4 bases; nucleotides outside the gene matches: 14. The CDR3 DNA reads TGTGCCAGCAGCCTTTCGGTATCGGGGGGGCGGGCAGATACGCAGTATTTT. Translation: CASSLSVSGGRADTQYF. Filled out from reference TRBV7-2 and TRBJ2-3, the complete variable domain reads GAGVSQSPSNKVTEKGKDVELRCDPISGHTALYWYRQSLGQGLEFLIYFQGNSAPDKSGLPSDRFSAERTGGSVSTLTIQRTQQEDSAVYLCASSLSVSGGRADTQYFGPGTRLTVL.

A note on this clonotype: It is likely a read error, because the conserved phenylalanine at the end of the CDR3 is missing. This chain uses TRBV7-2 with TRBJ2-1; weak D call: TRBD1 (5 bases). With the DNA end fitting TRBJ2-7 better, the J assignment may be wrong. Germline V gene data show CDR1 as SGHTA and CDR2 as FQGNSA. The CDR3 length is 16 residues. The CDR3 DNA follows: TGTGCCAGCAGCTTACCCCAGGGCTCCCTGTCCTACGAGCAGTACTTG. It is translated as CASSLPQGSLSYEQYL.

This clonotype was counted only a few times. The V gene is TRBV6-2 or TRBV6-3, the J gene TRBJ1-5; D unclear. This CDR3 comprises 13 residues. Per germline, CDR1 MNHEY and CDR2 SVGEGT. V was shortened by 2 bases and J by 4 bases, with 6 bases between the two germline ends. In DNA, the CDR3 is TGTGCCAGCAGTTACACGGGGAATCAGCCCCAGCATTTT. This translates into CASSYTGNQPQHF.

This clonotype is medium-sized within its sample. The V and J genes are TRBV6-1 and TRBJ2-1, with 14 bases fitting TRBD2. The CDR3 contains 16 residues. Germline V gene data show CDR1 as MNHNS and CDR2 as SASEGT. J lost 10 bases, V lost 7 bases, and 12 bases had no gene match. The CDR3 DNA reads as TGTGCCAGCATAAAGACTAGCGGGGGGGACAATTACGAGCAGTTCTTC. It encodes CASIKTSGGDNYEQFF.

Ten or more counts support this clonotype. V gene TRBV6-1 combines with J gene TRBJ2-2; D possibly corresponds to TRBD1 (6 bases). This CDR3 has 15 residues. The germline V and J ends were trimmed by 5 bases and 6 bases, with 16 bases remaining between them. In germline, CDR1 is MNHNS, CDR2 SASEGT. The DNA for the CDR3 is TGTGCCAGCAGTCCAGAAGGTGGGGGCCCCGGGGAGCTGTTTTTT. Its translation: CASSPEGGGPGELFF.

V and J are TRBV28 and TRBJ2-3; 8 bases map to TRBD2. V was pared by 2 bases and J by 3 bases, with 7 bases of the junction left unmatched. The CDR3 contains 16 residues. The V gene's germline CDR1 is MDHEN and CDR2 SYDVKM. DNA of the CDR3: TGTGCCAGCAGTTTAGATAGCGGGGTGGGAACAGATACGCAGTATTTT. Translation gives CASSLDSGVGTDTQYF. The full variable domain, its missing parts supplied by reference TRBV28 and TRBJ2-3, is DVKVTQSSRYLVKRTGEKVFLECVQDMDHENMFWYRQDPGLGLRLIYFSYDVKMKEKGDIPEGYSVSREKKERFSLILESASTNQTSMYLCASSLDSGVGTDTQYFGPGTRLTVL.

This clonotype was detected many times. CDR3 DNA sequence: TGTGCCAGCAGCCCCCTTAGGGATTCCTACAATGAGCAGTTCTTC. Its translation: CASSPLRDSYNEQFF. V is TRBV7-8 and J is TRBJ2-1; D is unclear. There are 15 residues in the CDR3. Trimming stripped 5 bases from V and 1 base from J, with 12 bases between. Looked up from germline, CDR1 is SGHVS and CDR2 is FQNEAQ. Using reference TRBV7-8 and TRBJ2-1 for the parts outside the CDR3, the full variable domain is GAGVSQSPRYKVAKRGQDVALRCDPISGHVSLFWYQQALGQGPEFLTYFQNEAQLDKSGLPSDRFFAERPEGSVSTLKIQRTQQEDSAVYLCASSPLRDSYNEQFFGPGTRLTVL.

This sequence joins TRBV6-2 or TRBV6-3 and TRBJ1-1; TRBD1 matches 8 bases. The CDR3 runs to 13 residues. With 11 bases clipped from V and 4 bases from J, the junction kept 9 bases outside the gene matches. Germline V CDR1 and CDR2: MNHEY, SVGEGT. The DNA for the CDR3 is TGTGCCCTTAGGACAGGGACGGTCACTGAAGCTTTCTTT. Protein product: CALRTGTVTEAFF.

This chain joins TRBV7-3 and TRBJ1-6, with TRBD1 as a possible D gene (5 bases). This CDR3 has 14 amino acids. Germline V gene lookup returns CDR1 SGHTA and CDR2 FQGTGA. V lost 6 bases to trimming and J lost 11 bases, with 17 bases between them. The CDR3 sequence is CASRARVGGAPLHF. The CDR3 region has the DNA TGTGCCAGCAGGGCCCGGGTTGGGGGGGCACCCCTCCACTTT.

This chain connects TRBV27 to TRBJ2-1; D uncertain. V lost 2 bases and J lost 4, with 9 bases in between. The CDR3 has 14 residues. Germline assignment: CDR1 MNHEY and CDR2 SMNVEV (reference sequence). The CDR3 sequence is CASSLAEAYNEQFF. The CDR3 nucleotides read TGTGCCAGCAGTTTAGCGGAAGCGTACAATGAGCAGTTCTTC.

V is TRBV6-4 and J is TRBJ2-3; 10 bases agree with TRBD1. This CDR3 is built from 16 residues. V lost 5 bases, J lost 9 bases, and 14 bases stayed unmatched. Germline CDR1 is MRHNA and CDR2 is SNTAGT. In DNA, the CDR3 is TGTGCCAGCAGTAGGTCCGGGACAGGGGTCTCTGAGACGCAGTATTTT. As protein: CASSRSGTGVSETQYF.

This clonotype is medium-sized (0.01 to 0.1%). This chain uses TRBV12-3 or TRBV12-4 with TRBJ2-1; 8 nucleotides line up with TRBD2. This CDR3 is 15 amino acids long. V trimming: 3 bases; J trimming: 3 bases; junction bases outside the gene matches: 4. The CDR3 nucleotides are TGTGCCAGCAGTTTCATAACTAGCGGCTACAATGAGCAGTTCTTC. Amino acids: CASSFITSGYNEQFF.

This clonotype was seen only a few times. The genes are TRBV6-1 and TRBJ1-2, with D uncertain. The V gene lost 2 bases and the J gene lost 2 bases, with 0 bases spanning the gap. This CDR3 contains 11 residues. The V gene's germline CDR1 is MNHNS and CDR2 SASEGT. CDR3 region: CASSENYGYTF. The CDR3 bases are TGTGCCAGCAGTGAAAACTATGGCTACACCTTC.

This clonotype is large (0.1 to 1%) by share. The CDR3 DNA reads TGTGCCAGCAGTTTAGGGGATAGCGCCAGCTCCTACAATGAGCAGTTCTTC. This encodes CASSLGDSASSYNEQFF. The V gene is TRBV12-3 or TRBV12-4, the J gene TRBJ2-1, with TRBD2 as a possible D gene (5 bases). The CDR3 spans 17 residues. The V end was cut by 1 base, the J end by 0 bases, with 13 bases between.

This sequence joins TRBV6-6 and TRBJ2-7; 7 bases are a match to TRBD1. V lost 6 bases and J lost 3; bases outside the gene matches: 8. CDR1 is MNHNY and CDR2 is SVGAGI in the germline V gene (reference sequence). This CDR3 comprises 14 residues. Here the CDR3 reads CASSPQGWNYEQYF. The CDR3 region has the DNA TGTGCCAGCAGCCCACAGGGGTGGAACTACGAGCAGTACTTC.